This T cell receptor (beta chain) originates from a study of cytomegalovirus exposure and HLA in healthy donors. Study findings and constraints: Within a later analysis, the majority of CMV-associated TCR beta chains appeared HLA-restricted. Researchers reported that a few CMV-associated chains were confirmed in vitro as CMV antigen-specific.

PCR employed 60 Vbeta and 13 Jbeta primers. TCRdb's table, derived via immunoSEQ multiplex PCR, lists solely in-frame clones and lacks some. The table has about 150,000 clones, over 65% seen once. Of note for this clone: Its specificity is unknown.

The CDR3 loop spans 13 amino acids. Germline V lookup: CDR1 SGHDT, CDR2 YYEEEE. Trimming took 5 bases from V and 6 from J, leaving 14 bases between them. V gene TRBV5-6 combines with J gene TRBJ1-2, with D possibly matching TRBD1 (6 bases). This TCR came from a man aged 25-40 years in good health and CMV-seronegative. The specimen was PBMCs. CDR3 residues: CASRSGTTHGYTF. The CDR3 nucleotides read TGTGCCAGCAGAAGTGGGACAACCCATGGCTACACCTTC.